The clone carrying this T cell receptor beta chain was counted many times. Antigen specificity is unknown. The data stem from a study of T cells in Graves' hyperthyroidism and ophthalmopathy. Study findings and constraints: With a median lead of roughly 6.2 months before onset, the model predicted ophthalmopathy.

No ophthalmopathy progression within 18 months constituted stable Graves' hyperthyroidism. The study left out patients who had uncontrolled infection, other autoimmune disease, pregnancy or lactation. Template material for amplifying TCR beta CDR3 regions consisted of RNA transcripts. The study used the HTBI primer set for a first-round RT-PCR of the TCR CDR3. One entry per CDR3 protein, called by TCRdb with MiXCR from the multiplex PCR reads. The sample holds 350,000 to 400,000 distinct CDR3 sequences, approximately 19% seen once. This CDR3 region has 14 residues. Germline V gives CDR1 DFQATT, CDR2 SNEGSKA (reference sequence). Trimming removed 6 bases from V and 7 bases from J; junction bases left unmatched: 11.

V is TRBV20-1 and J is TRBJ2-2, with TRBD2 identical over 7 bases. The sample comprised blood. The sequence derives from a woman under 30 with Graves' hyperthyroidism. CDR3 sequence reads: CSAASGVLVGELFF. The DNA for the CDR3 is TGCAGTGCAGCCAGCGGGGTCCTTGTCGGGGAGCTGTTTTTT.